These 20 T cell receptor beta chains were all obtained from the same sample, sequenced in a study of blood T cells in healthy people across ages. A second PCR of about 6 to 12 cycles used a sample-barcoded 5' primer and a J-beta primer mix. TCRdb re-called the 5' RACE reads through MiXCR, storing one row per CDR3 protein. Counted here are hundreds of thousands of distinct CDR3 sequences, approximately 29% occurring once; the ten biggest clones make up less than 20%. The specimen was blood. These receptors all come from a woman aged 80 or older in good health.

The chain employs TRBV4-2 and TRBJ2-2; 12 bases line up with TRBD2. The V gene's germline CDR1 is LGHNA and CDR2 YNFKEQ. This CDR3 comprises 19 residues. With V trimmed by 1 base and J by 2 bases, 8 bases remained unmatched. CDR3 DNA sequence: TGTGCCAGCAGCCAAGGTCCCCTAGCGGGGGGGTTAAACACCGGGGAGCTGTTTTTT. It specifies CASSQGPLAGGLNTGELFF.

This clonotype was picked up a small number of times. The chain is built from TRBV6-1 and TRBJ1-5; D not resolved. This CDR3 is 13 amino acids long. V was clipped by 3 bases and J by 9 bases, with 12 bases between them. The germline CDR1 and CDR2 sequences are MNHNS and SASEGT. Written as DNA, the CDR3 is TGTGCCAGCAGTGAGACCCTGGACGTGCCCCAGCATTTT. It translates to CASSETLDVPQHF.

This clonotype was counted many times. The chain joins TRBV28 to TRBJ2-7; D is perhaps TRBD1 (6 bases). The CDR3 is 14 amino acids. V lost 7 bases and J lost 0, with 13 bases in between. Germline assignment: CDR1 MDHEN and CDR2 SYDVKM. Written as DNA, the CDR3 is TGTGCCAGCACTCTTGGGACAACCTCCTACGAGCAGTACTTC. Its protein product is CASTLGTTSYEQYF.

The CDR3 bases are TGCAGTGCTAGAGGGGTTTCAGGGGCTGGTCAGCCCCAGCATTTT. This codes for CSARGVSGAGQPQHF. The J gene is TRBJ1-5, the V gene TRBV20-1; a possible D gene is TRBD1 (6 bases). Germline CDR1 and CDR2: DFQATT and SNEGSKA (reference sequence). V lost 1 base, J lost 6 bases, and 16 bases lay in between. This CDR3 has 15 amino acids.

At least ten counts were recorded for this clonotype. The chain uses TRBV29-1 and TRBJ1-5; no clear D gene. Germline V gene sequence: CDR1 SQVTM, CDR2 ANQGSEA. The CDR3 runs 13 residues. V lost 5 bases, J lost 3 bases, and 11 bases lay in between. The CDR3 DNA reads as TGCAGCGTTCGTAGCGGGAACAATCAGCCCCAGCATTTT. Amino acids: CSVRSGNNQPQHF. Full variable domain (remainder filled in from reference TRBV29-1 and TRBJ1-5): SAVISQKPSRDICQRGTSLTIQCQVDSQVTMMFWYRQQPGQSLTLIATANQGSEATYESGFVIDKFPISRPNLTFSTLTVSNMSPEDSSIYLCSVRSGNNQPQHFGDGTRLSIL.

CDR3 region: CASSVLRTGELFF. In nucleotides, the CDR3 is TGTGCCAGTTCTGTCCTAAGGACCGGGGAGCTGTTTTTT. The chain carries TRBV12-3 or TRBV12-4 and TRBJ2-2; D unclear. CDR3 length equals 13 residues. V lost 9 bases and J lost 5, with 13 bases in between.

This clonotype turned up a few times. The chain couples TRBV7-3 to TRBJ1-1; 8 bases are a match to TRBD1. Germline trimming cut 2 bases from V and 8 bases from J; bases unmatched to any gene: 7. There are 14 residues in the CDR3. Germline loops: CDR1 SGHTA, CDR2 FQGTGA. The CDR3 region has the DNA TGTGCCAGCAGCTTAGGACAGGGCCAGGGGGAAGCTTTCTTT. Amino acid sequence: CASSLGQGQGEAFF.

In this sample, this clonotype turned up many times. The CDR3 DNA is TGTGCCATCAGTACCGGGACAGGGGCCTACGAGCAGTACTTC. Translated, it gives CAISTGTGAYEQYF. This chain uses TRBV10-3 with TRBJ2-7; TRBD1 aligns across 10 bases. This CDR3 comprises 14 residues. Germline V lookup: CDR1 ENHRY, CDR2 SYGVKD. The ends lost 5 bases at V and 2 bases at J; junction bases unmatched: 3.

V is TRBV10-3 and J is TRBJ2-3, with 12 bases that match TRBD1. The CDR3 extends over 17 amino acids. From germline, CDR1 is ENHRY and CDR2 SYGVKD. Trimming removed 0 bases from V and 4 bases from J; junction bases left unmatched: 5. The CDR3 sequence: CAISESGTGGTADTQYF. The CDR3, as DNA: TGTGCCATCAGTGAGTCCGGGACAGGGGGCACAGCAGATACGCAGTATTTT.

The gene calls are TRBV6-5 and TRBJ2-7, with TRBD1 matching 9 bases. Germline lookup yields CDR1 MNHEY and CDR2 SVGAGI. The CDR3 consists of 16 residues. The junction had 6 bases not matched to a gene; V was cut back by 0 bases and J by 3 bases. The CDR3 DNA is TGTGCCAGCAGTTACTCACCGGGACAGGGTGGCTACGAGCAGTACTTC. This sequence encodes CASSYSPGQGGYEQYF.

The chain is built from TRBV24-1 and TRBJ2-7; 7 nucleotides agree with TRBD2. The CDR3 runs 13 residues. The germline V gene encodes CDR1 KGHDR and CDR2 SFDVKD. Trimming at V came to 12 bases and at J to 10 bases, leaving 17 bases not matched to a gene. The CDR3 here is CALEGRGMETQYF. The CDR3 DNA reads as TGTGCCCTGGAGGGGCGGGGGATGGAGACTCAGTACTTC.

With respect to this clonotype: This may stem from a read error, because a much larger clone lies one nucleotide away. The CDR3 coding sequence is TGCGCCGGCAGCCAGACGATGCGGGAGACCCAGTACTTC. This gives the protein CAGSQTMRETQYF. V and J are TRBV4-3 and TRBJ2-5; D gene uncertain. This CDR3 spans 13 amino acids. In germline, CDR1 is LGHNA, CDR2 YSLEER.

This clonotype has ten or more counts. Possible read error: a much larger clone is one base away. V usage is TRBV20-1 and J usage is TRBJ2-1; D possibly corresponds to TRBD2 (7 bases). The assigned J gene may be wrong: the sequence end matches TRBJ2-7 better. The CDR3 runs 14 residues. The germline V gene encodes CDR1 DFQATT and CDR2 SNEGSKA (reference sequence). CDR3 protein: CSARGGGAYNEQYF. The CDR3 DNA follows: TGCAGTGCACGAGGGGGGGGGGCCTACAATGAGCAGTACTTC.

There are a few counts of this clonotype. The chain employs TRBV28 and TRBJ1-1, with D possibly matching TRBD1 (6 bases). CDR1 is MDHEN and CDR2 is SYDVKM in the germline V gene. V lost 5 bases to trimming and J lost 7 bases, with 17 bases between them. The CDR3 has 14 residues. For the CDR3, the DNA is TGTGCCAGCAGTATTGTGAACAGGGAGGGTGAAGCTTTCTTT. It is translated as CASSIVNREGEAFF.

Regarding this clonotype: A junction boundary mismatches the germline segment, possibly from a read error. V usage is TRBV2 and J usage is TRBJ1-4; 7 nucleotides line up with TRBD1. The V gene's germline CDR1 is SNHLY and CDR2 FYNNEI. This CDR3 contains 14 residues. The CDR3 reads CAGRKTGRSEKLFF. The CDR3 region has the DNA TGTGCCGGCAGAAAGACAGGGAGGAGTGAAAAACTGTTTTTT.

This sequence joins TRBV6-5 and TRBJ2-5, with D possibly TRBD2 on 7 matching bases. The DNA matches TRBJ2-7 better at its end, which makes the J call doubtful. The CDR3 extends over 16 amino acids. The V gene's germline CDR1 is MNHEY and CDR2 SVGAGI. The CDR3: CASSSPRRGGSTEQYF. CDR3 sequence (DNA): TGTGCCAGCAGTTCACCCCGTAGGGGGGGGTCAACCGAGCAGTACTTC.

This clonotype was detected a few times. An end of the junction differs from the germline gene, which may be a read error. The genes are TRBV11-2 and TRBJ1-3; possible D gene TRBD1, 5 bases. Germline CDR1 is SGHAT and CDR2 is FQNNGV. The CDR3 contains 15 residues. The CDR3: CASTLYLGPGNTIYF. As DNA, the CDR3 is TGTGCCAGCACCCTCTATCTGGGGCCTGGGAACACCATATATTTT.

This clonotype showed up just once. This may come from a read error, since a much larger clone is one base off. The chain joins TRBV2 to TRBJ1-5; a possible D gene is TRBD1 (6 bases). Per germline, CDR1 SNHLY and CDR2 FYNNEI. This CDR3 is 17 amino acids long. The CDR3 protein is CVSSEARGGPSNQPQHF. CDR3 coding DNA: TGTGTCAGCAGTGAAGCGAGAGGGGGACCTAGCAATCAGCCCCAGCATTTT.

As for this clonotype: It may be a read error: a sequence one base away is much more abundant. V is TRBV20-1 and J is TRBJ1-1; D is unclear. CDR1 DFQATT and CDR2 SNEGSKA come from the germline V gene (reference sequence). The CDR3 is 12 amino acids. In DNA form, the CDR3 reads TGCAGGGCTGAAAAGGGGAACACTGAAGCTTTCTTT. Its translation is CRAEKGNTEAFF.

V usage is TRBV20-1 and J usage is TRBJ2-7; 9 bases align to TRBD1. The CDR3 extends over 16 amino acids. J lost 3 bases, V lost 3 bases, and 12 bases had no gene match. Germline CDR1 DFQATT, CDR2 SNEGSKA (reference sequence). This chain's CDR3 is CSASSPGQGWVYEQYF. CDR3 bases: TGCAGTGCTAGTTCCCCGGGACAGGGATGGGTCTACGAGCAGTACTTC.